The text below deals with one T cell receptor (beta chain). What it binds is unknown. The template used for profiling TCR beta VDJ and CDR3 was genomic DNA. Via MiXCR, TCRdb re-called the reads, giving one row per CDR3 protein. This sample carries 150,000 to 200,000 distinct CDR3 sequences, 64% of them seen once, and the ten largest clones take roughly 46%. This entry is derived from a study of CD8+CD57+ T cells in acquired aplastic anemia. Study overall: Sorted CD4+ plus CD8+ cells gave DNA averaging around 3 ug. Findings and caveats of the study: The same twenty-nine CD8+ CDR3 sequences occurred in patients and in controls.

The CDR3 loop spans 13 amino acids. Germline CDR1 is LNHNV and CDR2 is YYDKDF (reference sequence). V dropped 6 bases and J dropped 2 bases, with 10 bases sitting between them. The chain is built from TRBV15 and TRBJ2-5; the D gene is possibly TRBD1 (5 bases). The sequence came from a human donor with severe aplastic anemia or a healthy control (not recorded which). Sequenced: sorted CD4+, CD8+, or CD8+CD57+ T cells (not recorded which) from PBMCs. CDR3 DNA sequence: TGTGCCACCAGTGAGACAGATCAAGAGACCCAGTACTTC. Its translation: CATSETDQETQYF.